This T cell receptor beta chain was captured in a study of cytomegalovirus exposure and HLA in healthy donors. Study results and limitations: In a later analysis, CMV-associated beta chains were mostly HLA-associated, it appeared. Accounts indicate the classifier identified cytomegalovirus status with strong specificity and sensitivity.

Researchers ran the PCR with 60 Vbeta and 13 Jbeta primers. Assay used: immunoSEQ multiplex PCR; TCRdb lists only in-frame clones, some missing. The sample contains roughly 120,000 clones, roughly two thirds of which appear only once. Only one count was recorded for this clone. Its target is unknown. The CDR3 contains 15 residues. V dropped 4 bases and J dropped 6; count of bases not matched to a gene: 6. Germline V lookup: CDR1 MGHRA, CDR2 YSYEKL. Sample: PBMCs. This chain uses TRBV4-1 with TRBJ1-3; TRBD1 matches at 10 bases. This sequence was found in a man aged 25 to 45 in good health and CMV-seropositive. The CDR3 nucleotides read TGCGCCAGCAGCCTGGCCGGGACAGGGGCAAACACCATATATTTT. This codes for CASSLAGTGANTIYF.